This T cell receptor beta chain was documented in a study of T cell responses to AZD1222 COVID-19 vaccine. Looking at the study overall: Second-dose schedules of about 4 or about 12 weeks were combined. Overall study findings and caveats: Females made up more of the donors, who were largely white British, and clonal diversity may have come out too low. Nearly half of unique spike-specific TCRs reportedly avoided B.1.351 and B.1.1.7 mutated regions. Once two AZD1222 doses were given, Spike-specific TCR breadth and depth went up.

The CDR3 consists of 14 residues. The V and J ends lost 3 bases and 8 bases respectively, with 11 bases between them. Germline V gene sequence: CDR1 MNHNS, CDR2 SASEGT. Only in-frame clones appear in the TCRdb table, and some are missing; sequencing was by immunoSEQ multiplex PCR. The data hold roughly 100,000 clones, with 91% observed a single time. This clone was detected only a few times. Antigen: not known. Material: peripheral blood, obtained on day 0 of AZD1222 vaccination. The chain links TRBV6-1 to TRBJ1-6, with D possibly being TRBD1 (5 bases). The receptor comes from an adult in good health. The CDR3, as DNA: TGTGCCAGCAGTGACACAGGAGGGGATTCACCCCTCCACTTT. Amino acids: CASSDTGGDSPLHF.